These 27 T cell receptor beta chains were sequenced from one sample in a study of Ad26.COV2.S vaccination and SARS-CoV-2 variants. Using immunoSEQ multiplex PCR, the repertoire was profiled, and TCRdb retains in-frame clones only, with some absent. The sample shows more than 300,000 clones, about 86% of them seen only once. Treatment here: around 19 received Ad26.COV2.S at low or high dose, single or two shots; about 5 received placebo; per-sample allocation not given. Each sample was drawn 63 days after the first injection (of vaccine or placebo). Sequencing was performed on peripheral blood, taken in a trial of Ad26.COV2.S vaccine versus placebo. The receptor set was obtained from a person aged 18-60 years who received the Ad26.COV2.S COVID-19 vaccine or a placebo.

CDR3 bases: TGCGCCAGCAGCCAAGACAGGGGAGTTGATGGCTACACCTTC. This encodes CASSQDRGVDGYTF. The chain recombines TRBV4-1 with TRBJ1-2; maybe TRBD1 (6 bases). The CDR3 is 14 residues long. The V end was cut by 0 bases, the J end by 6 bases, with 11 bases between. Looked up from germline, CDR1 is MGHRA and CDR2 is YSYEKL.

This chain connects TRBV10-3 to TRBJ2-7, with D unresolved. CDR1 ENHRY and CDR2 SYGVKD come from the germline V gene. There are 15 residues in the CDR3. The V gene lost 6 bases and the J gene lost 2 bases, with 17 bases spanning the gap. DNA for the CDR3: TGTGCCATCAGAGAAAGTCCAGAGACCCCCTACGAGCAGTACTTC. Protein product: CAIRESPETPYEQYF.

This clone has just one count. This chain links TRBV6-6 with TRBJ1-4; unclear D gene. Germline V gene sequence: CDR1 MNHNY, CDR2 SVGAGI (reference sequence). This CDR3 region has 16 residues. Trimming pared 5 bases from V and 1 base from J, leaving 14 bases between. The CDR3 region has the DNA TGTGCCAGCAGTCTAACCCCAACCAGAACTAATGAAAAACTGTTTTTT. Translation gives CASSLTPTRTNEKLFF.

V gene TRBV7-9 combines with J gene TRBJ2-3; 12 bases match TRBD1. V gave up 5 bases and J gave up 6 bases; unmatched junction bases: 15. The CDR3 covers 18 residues. Germline CDR1 SEHNR, CDR2 FQNEAQ (reference sequence). CDR3 amino acids: CASSRFGGTGGGLDTQYF. In nucleotides, the CDR3 is TGTGCCAGCAGCCGTTTCGGTGGGACAGGGGGCGGGTTGGATACGCAGTATTTT. The full variable domain, its missing parts supplied by reference TRBV7-9 and TRBJ2-3, is DTGVSQNPRHKITKRGQNVTFRCDPISEHNRLYWYRQTLGQGPEFLTYFQNEAQLEKSRLLSDRFSAERPKGSFSTLEIQRTEQGDSAMYLCASSRFGGTGGGLDTQYFGPGTRLTVL.

This clone was seen only a few times. The rearrangement uses TRBV4-2 and TRBJ1-1; D gene uncertain. V was clipped by 0 bases and J by 0 bases, with 5 bases between them. Germline CDR1 LGHNA, CDR2 YNFKEQ. This CDR3 comprises 14 residues. CDR3 in DNA: TGTGCCAGCAGCCAAGAAGCGGTGAACACTGAAGCTTTCTTT. Protein: CASSQEAVNTEAFF.

V usage is TRBV28 and J usage is TRBJ1-6, with D possibly matching TRBD1 (5 bases). Germline-derived CDR1 and CDR2 are MDHEN and SYDVKM. There are 16 residues in the CDR3. V lost 3 bases to trimming and J lost 2 bases, with 11 bases between them. The CDR3 is CASSFYQGTYNSPLHF. The CDR3 nucleotides read TGTGCCAGCAGTTTCTATCAGGGAACCTATAATTCACCCCTCCACTTT.

Concerning this clone itself: Mismatch with germline at one junction end may stem from a read error. The chain uses TRBV7-2 and TRBJ1-4; D remains unclear. Germline CDR1 and CDR2: SGHTA and FQGNSA. This CDR3 contains 14 residues. The CDR3 nucleotides read TGTGCCAGCAGCTTGGATCCAACTACTGAAAAACTGTTTTTT. This sequence encodes CASSLDPTTEKLFF.

CDR3 in DNA: TGTGCCAGCAGTTCTAGCGGGAGGGAATTTTCCTACGAGCAGTACTTC. Amino acid sequence: CASSSSGREFSYEQYF. This chain joins TRBV6-2 or TRBV6-3 and TRBJ2-7; 12 positions agree with TRBD2. CDR1 is MNHEY and CDR2 is SVGEGT in the germline V gene. V was pared by 4 bases and J by 1 base, with 5 bases of the junction left unmatched. The CDR3 is made up of 16 amino acids.

The rearrangement uses TRBV5-1 and TRBJ2-1; possibly TRBD1 for D (5 bases). Trimming left V 4 bases short and J 8 bases short, with 22 bases between. The CDR3 extends over 16 amino acids. Germline-derived CDR1 and CDR2 are SGHRS and YFSETQ. The CDR3 nucleotides are TGCGCCAGCAGCGGAACGGACACCCTCTTGGGCGATGAGCAGTTCTTC. Residues: CASSGTDTLLGDEQFF.

This clone was seen only once. J is TRBJ2-2 and V is TRBV19; D tentatively reads TRBD1 or TRBD2 (5 bases each). Germline-derived CDR1 and CDR2 are LNHDA and SQIVND (reference sequence). Between the trimmed V and J ends, which lost 3 bases and 3 bases, there was a span of 11 bases. The CDR3 totals 15 residues. The CDR3 loop is CASSISGTYTGELFF. The CDR3 bases are TGTGCCAGTAGTATTTCCGGGACGTACACCGGGGAGCTGTTTTTT.

The genes are TRBV28 and TRBJ2-1, with a weak D call TRBD2 (5 bases). Germline V gives CDR1 MDHEN, CDR2 SYDVKM. Trimming stripped 5 bases from V and 0 bases from J, with 11 bases between. CDR3 length equals 15 residues. CDR3 bases: TGTGCCAGCAGTCCTGTCGGGGACTCCTACAATGAGCAGTTCTTC. Translated, it gives CASSPVGDSYNEQFF.

The V gene is TRBV7-9, the J gene TRBJ1-1, with 8 bases matching TRBD1. V trimming: 1 base; J trimming: 5 bases; junction bases outside the gene matches: 6. The CDR3 has 15 amino acids. Looked up from germline, CDR1 is SEHNR and CDR2 is FQNEAQ (reference sequence). CDR3 residues: CASSLGQGAKTEAFF. DNA for the CDR3: TGTGCCAGCAGCTTAGGTCAGGGGGCTAAAACTGAAGCTTTCTTT.

The chain joins TRBV28 to TRBJ1-5, with D perhaps matching TRBD1 (6 bases). This CDR3 has 12 amino acids. V lost 5 bases, J lost 13 bases, and 15 bases lay in between. Germline values: CDR1 MDHEN, CDR2 SYDVKM. This chain's CDR3 is CASSPFQGKQHF. CDR3 sequence (DNA): TGTGCCAGCAGTCCCTTCCAGGGGAAACAGCATTTT. Together with reference TRBV28 and TRBJ1-5, the CDR3 gives the full variable domain: DVKVTQSSRYLVKRTGEKVFLECVQDMDHENMFWYRQDPGLGLRLIYFSYDVKMKEKGDIPEGYSVSREKKERFSLILESASTNQTSMYLCASSPFQGKQHFGDGTRLSIL.

The chain employs TRBV3-1 (or the pseudogene TRBV3-2) and TRBJ1-1; tentatively, D is TRBD1 (6 bases). In germline, CDR1 is LGHDT, CDR2 YNNKEL (reference sequence). Trimming cost V 5 bases and J 7 bases, with 17 bases left between them. This CDR3 has 14 residues. The CDR3, as DNA: TGTGCCAGCAGCATTAGGGGGAGCACTCATGAAGCTTTCTTT. It encodes CASSIRGSTHEAFF.

This sequence joins TRBV5-4 and TRBJ2-1; 14 nucleotides match TRBD2. CDR1 SGHNT and CDR2 YYREEE come from the germline V gene (reference sequence). Germline trimming cut 4 bases from V and 0 bases from J; bases unmatched to any gene: 3. The CDR3 has 17 residues. The DNA of the CDR3 is TGTGCCAGCAGCGGAGGGACTAGCGGGAGCTCCTACAATGAGCAGTTCTTC. Translation gives CASSGGTSGSSYNEQFF.

The chain employs TRBV19 and TRBJ1-1; D is unclear. The V and J ends lost 3 bases and 7 bases respectively, with 9 bases between them. Germline V lookup: CDR1 LNHDA, CDR2 SQIVND (reference sequence). The CDR3 spans 12 residues. The CDR3 sequence is CASSMKWSEAFF. DNA for the CDR3: TGTGCCAGTAGTATGAAGTGGAGTGAAGCTTTCTTT. Full variable domain (missing parts from reference TRBV19 and TRBJ1-1): DGGITQSPKYLFRKEGQNVTLSCEQNLNHDAMYWYRQDPGQGLRLIYYSQIVNDFQKGDIAEGYSVSREKKESFPLTVTSAQKNPTAFYLCASSMKWSEAFFGQGTRLTVV.

This chain joins TRBV5-1 and TRBJ2-7; 13 nucleotides agree with TRBD2. The CDR3 consists of 15 residues. The germline V gene has CDR1 SGHRS and CDR2 YFSETQ. After removal of 4 bases from V and 4 bases from J, the junction contained 5 bases not matched to a gene. CDR3 sequence reads: CASSHGTSGKYEQYF. CDR3 in DNA: TGCGCCAGCAGCCACGGGACTAGCGGGAAATACGAGCAGTACTTC.

The chain combines TRBV4-2 with TRBJ2-7; TRBD1 aligns across 10 bases. J was trimmed by 7 bases and V by 0 bases; bases with no gene match: 6. CDR1 is LGHNA and CDR2 is YNFKEQ in the germline V gene. The length of the CDR3 is 15 residues. In DNA, the CDR3 is TGTGCCAGCAGCCAAGAGGGACAGGGGATAGGTGAGCAGTACTTC. Translating gives CASSQEGQGIGEQYF.

The chain has TRBV24-1 and TRBJ1-6; D call uncertain. CDR3 length equals 18 residues. The ends were cut back, 1 base at V and 8 bases at J, with 20 bases in the middle. Germline assignment: CDR1 KGHDR and CDR2 SFDVKD. CDR3 DNA: TGTGCCACCAGTGATTTAGGCGCTGGGAGAGGAAAACATTCACCCCTCCACTTT. Translation: CATSDLGAGRGKHSPLHF.

This chain uses TRBV11-2 with TRBJ2-2, with unresolved D. The length of the CDR3 is 17 residues. Germline CDR1 SGHAT, CDR2 FQNNGV. Trimming took off 1 base at V and 7 bases at J, with 19 bases between the two ends. CDR3 DNA: TGTGCCAGCAGCTTAGGATCCGTTGCCAACTTACACGGGGAGCTGTTTTTT. Protein: CASSLGSVANLHGELFF. The whole variable domain, remainder taken from reference TRBV11-2 and TRBJ2-2, is EAGVAQSPRYKIIEKRQSVAFWCNPISGHATLYWYQQILGQGPKLLIQFQNNGVVDDSQLPKDRFSAERLKGVDSTLKIQPAKLEDSAVYLCASSLGSVANLHGELFFGEGSRLTVL.

The rearrangement links TRBV28 to TRBJ2-5, with D unclear. This CDR3 is built from 10 residues. In germline, CDR1 is MDHEN, CDR2 SYDVKM. Trimming removed 10 bases from V and 5 bases from J, with 8 bases in between. The CDR3 loop is CATLEETQYF. In nucleotides, the CDR3 is TGTGCCACCCTTGAGGAGACCCAGTACTTC. The full variable domain, in which reference TRBV28 and TRBJ2-5 provide the parts outside the CDR3, is DVKVTQSSRYLVKRTGEKVFLECVQDMDHENMFWYRQDPGLGLRLIYFSYDVKMKEKGDIPEGYSVSREKKERFSLILESASTNQTSMYLCATLEETQYFGPGTRLLVL.

The rearrangement uses TRBV4-3 and TRBJ1-1; 7 nucleotides line up with TRBD1. Germline V lookup: CDR1 LGHNA, CDR2 YSLEER. CDR3 length: 15 residues. Unmatched junction bases numbered 7, after V lost 1 base and J lost 5 bases. The CDR3 coding sequence is TGCGCCAGCAGCCAAGCGACAGGGAGGAGGACTGAAGCTTTCTTT. Its protein product is CASSQATGRRTEAFF.

This chain connects TRBV4-3 to TRBJ2-1, with D unclear. V dropped 4 bases and J dropped 4 bases, with 8 bases sitting between them. Germline V lookup: CDR1 LGHNA, CDR2 YSLEER. The CDR3 loop spans 13 amino acids. CDR3 region: CASSPQLYNEQFF. CDR3 sequence (DNA): TGCGCCAGCAGCCCGCAACTATACAATGAGCAGTTCTTC.

The V and J genes are TRBV30 and TRBJ2-7, with 11 bases matching TRBD2. J was trimmed by 4 bases and V by 3 bases; bases with no gene match: 5. From germline, CDR1 is GTSNPN and CDR2 SVGIG (reference sequence). This CDR3 comprises 14 residues. This CDR3 reads CAWRGLAERYEQYF. The CDR3 nucleotides are TGTGCCTGGAGGGGACTAGCGGAAAGATACGAGCAGTACTTC.

The CDR3 spells CASSLVEASSGNTIYF. The CDR3 DNA reads as TGTGCCAGCAGTTTAGTTGAGGCCTCCTCTGGAAACACCATATATTTT. The chain combines TRBV28 with TRBJ1-3; D uncertain. The CDR3 runs to 16 residues. The V gene lost 2 bases and the J gene lost 0 bases, with 11 bases spanning the gap. The germline V gene has CDR1 MDHEN and CDR2 SYDVKM.

This chain joins TRBV20-1 and TRBJ1-5; D remains ambiguous. The germline CDR1 and CDR2 sequences are DFQATT and SNEGSKA (reference sequence). The CDR3 length is 14 residues. V lost 3 bases and J 2 bases, leaving 11 bases between the germline ends. Written as DNA, the CDR3 is TGCAGTGCTAGTTCCTCGGCGGGCAATCAGCCCCAGCATTTT. Amino acid sequence: CSASSSAGNQPQHF.

The rearrangement links TRBV28 to TRBJ1-2, with D unresolved. From germline, CDR1 is MDHEN and CDR2 SYDVKM. V shed 4 bases and J shed 4 bases, with 10 bases lying between them. The CDR3 has 13 residues. The CDR3 sequence: CASSSPGPYGYTF. The DNA of the CDR3 is TGTGCCAGCAGTTCCCCGGGCCCCTATGGCTACACCTTC.